This T cell receptor beta chain was observed in a study of identical twins. TCRdb ran MiXCR on the 5' RACE reads and lists one entry per CDR3 protein. The sample has about 220,000 distinct CDR3 sequences, 6% to 8.5% seen once. These data were also reused for a study on yellow fever vaccine responses in identical twins.

The receptor's source is a woman aged 18 to 35 in good health. Sequencing input: CD8+ T cells sorted from blood.

This CDR3 is CASSFEEGLGNEQFF. CDR3 coding DNA: TGTGCCAGCAGTTTTGAGGAGGGCCTAGGCAATGAGCAGTTCTTC. J is TRBJ2-1 and V is TRBV27; weak D call: TRBD2 (6 bases). Trimming removed 3 bases from V and 6 bases from J, with 15 bases in between. The CDR3 sequence is 15 residues long. Germline-derived CDR1 and CDR2 are MNHEY and SMNVEV (reference sequence).